This T cell receptor (beta chain) was recorded in a study of shared T cell receptors in the human thymus. Some clones are missing from TCRdb's copy, which holds only in-frame ones; the method was immunoSEQ multiplex PCR. The table lists some 760,000 clones, roughly 85% of them singletons. Germline assignment: CDR1 LGHNA and CDR2 YSLEER. After removal of 0 bases from V and 5 bases from J, the junction contained 11 bases not matched to a gene. The CDR3 has 17 amino acids. This sample was also put to use in a study of human thymus T cells.

The source material was thymocytes. The V and J genes are TRBV4-3 and TRBJ1-2; 8 bases align to TRBD1. The receptor comes from a girl in the first two years of life with a congenital heart defect. The CDR3 DNA reads TGCGCCAGCAGCCAAGATCGATTGGGGGACAGGAATTATGGCTACACCTTC. This codes for CASSQDRLGDRNYGYTF.